Each of the 16 T cell receptor beta chains below was sequenced from the same sample in a study of blood T cell repertoires in COVID-19. Sequenced by immunoSEQ multiplex PCR; TCRdb stores in-frame clones only, minus some. The table shows approximately 310,000 clones, with about nine tenths occurring only once. Sequencing input: peripheral blood. The receptors here all came from a man aged 45-60 years with active or convalescent COVID-19.

The chain links TRBV4-3 to TRBJ2-7; 8 bases map to TRBD1. V was pared by 6 bases and J by 0 bases, with 4 bases of the junction left unmatched. Germline values: CDR1 LGHNA, CDR2 YSLEER. CDR3 length: 14 amino acids. CDR3 nucleotides: TGCGCCAGCAGGGGGGACAGGACCTCCTACGAGCAGTACTTC. Translating gives CASRGDRTSYEQYF.

The rearrangement uses TRBV7-3 and TRBJ1-3; D is unresolved. CDR3 length: 14 amino acids. Germline V gene data show CDR1 as SGHTA and CDR2 as FQGTGA. The ends were cut back, 3 bases at V and 2 bases at J, with 8 bases in the middle. Written as DNA, the CDR3 is TGTGCCAGCAGCTTTGGGCAGCCTGGAAACACCATATATTTT. Its protein is CASSFGQPGNTIYF.

The V gene is TRBV15, the J gene TRBJ2-5, with TRBD2 matching over 7 bases. Looked up from germline, CDR1 is LNHNV and CDR2 is YYDKDF (reference sequence). V was clipped by 3 bases and J by 5 bases; unmatched bases: 3. This CDR3 comprises 13 residues. The CDR3 sequence: CATSRTSMETQYF. The CDR3 DNA reads as TGTGCCACCAGCAGGACTAGCATGGAGACCCAGTACTTC. Using reference TRBV15 and TRBJ2-5 for the parts outside the CDR3, the full variable domain is DAMVIQNPRYQVTQFGKPVTLSCSQTLNHNVMYWYQQKSSQAPKLLFHYYDKDFNNEADTPDNFQSRRPNTSFCFLDIRSPGLGDTAMYLCATSRTSMETQYFGPGTRLLVL.

The chain couples TRBV6-5 to TRBJ2-3; the D is unclear. From germline, CDR1 is MNHEY and CDR2 SVGAGI. V dropped 2 bases and J dropped 8 bases, with 14 bases sitting between them. The CDR3 runs 14 residues. The chain's CDR3 is CASSYSPSVFTQYF. The CDR3 region has the DNA TGTGCCAGCAGTTACAGCCCGAGCGTCTTTACGCAGTATTTT.

As concerns this clone: This sample also contains other DNA sequences that code for the same CDR3. This chain uses TRBV3-1 (or the pseudogene TRBV3-2) with TRBJ1-3; no clear D. The V end was cut by 0 bases, the J end by 4 bases, with 10 bases between. The CDR3 has 15 amino acids. Germline assignment: CDR1 LGHDT and CDR2 YNNKEL (reference sequence). CDR3 in DNA: TGTGCCAGCAGCCAAGAGACGGGAAGGGGAAACACCATATATTTT. Its protein product is CASSQETGRGNTIYF.

V is TRBV28 and J is TRBJ1-1, with D perhaps matching TRBD1 (5 bases). This CDR3 has 15 residues. Germline V gene data show CDR1 as MDHEN and CDR2 as SYDVKM. V was clipped by 6 bases and J by 6 bases, with 20 bases between them. CDR3 DNA sequence: TGTGCCAGCAGCTCAGTCTCGGGGGGTGGCTCTGAAGCTTTCTTT. Its translation: CASSSVSGGGSEAFF.

This chain uses TRBV7-9 with TRBJ2-2; D not resolved. CDR1 is SEHNR and CDR2 is FQNEAQ in the germline V gene (reference sequence). This CDR3 has 13 residues. The V and J ends lost 8 bases and 0 bases respectively, with 7 bases between them. CDR3 coding DNA: TGTGCCAGCGGAGCCTCGAACACCGGGGAGCTGTTTTTT. This gives the protein CASGASNTGELFF. Filled out from reference TRBV7-9 and TRBJ2-2, the complete variable domain reads DTGVSQNPRHKITKRGQNVTFRCDPISEHNRLYWYRQTLGQGPEFLTYFQNEAQLEKSRLLSDRFSAERPKGSFSTLEIQRTEQGDSAMYLCASGASNTGELFFGEGSRLTVL.

The V call is TRBV7-2, the J call TRBJ2-4; 9 nucleotides line up with TRBD2. Per germline, CDR1 SGHTA and CDR2 FQGNSA. Trimming took 1 base from V and 11 from J; bases not matched to a gene: 18. The CDR3 runs 18 residues. The CDR3 reads CASSLVGSGGPKAVVQYF. The CDR3 nucleotides read TGTGCCAGCAGCTTAGTTGGTAGCGGGGGCCCAAAAGCGGTAGTTCAGTACTTC.

The CDR3 reads CASRTSGSSGELFF. In DNA form, the CDR3 reads TGTGCCAGTCGGACTAGCGGGAGCTCCGGGGAGCTGTTTTTT. V and J are TRBV28 and TRBJ2-2; 13 nucleotides line up with TRBD2. This CDR3 is 14 amino acids long. Germline CDR1 is MDHEN and CDR2 is SYDVKM. Trimming took 9 bases from V and 6 from J; bases not matched to a gene: 4.

The V gene is TRBV4-1, the J gene TRBJ2-3, with 14 bases aligning to TRBD2. The germline V gene encodes CDR1 MGHRA and CDR2 YSYEKL. Trimming cost V 5 bases and J 5 bases; bases outside gene matches: 9. The CDR3 consists of 17 residues. In DNA form, the CDR3 reads TGCGCCAGCAGCTCCCGGGGGACTAGCGGGAGTGGAGATACGCAGTATTTT. It codes for CASSSRGTSGSGDTQYF.

V and J are TRBV5-5 and TRBJ1-2; 8 bases fit TRBD1. This CDR3 has 16 residues. Trimming at V came to 4 bases and at J to 1 base, leaving 9 bases not matched to a gene. Germline V lookup: CDR1 SGHKS, CDR2 YYEKEE (reference sequence). CDR3 amino acids: CASSGTGTGFNYGYTF. Here the CDR3 DNA reads TGTGCCAGCAGCGGGACCGGGACAGGTTTTAACTATGGCTACACCTTC. The variable domain in full, with the rest retrieved from reference TRBV5-5 and TRBJ1-2, is DAGVTQSPTHLIKTRGQQVTLRCSPISGHKSVSWYQQVLGQGPQFIFQYYEKEERGRGNFPDRFSARQFPNYSSELNVNALLLGDSALYLCASSGTGTGFNYGYTFGSGTRLTVV.

The chain employs TRBV19 and TRBJ1-4; D may be TRBD1 (6 bases). The V end lost 3 bases, the J end lost 10 bases, and 21 bases lay between the germline ends. The CDR3 sequence is 16 residues long. The germline V gene has CDR1 LNHDA and CDR2 SQIVND (reference sequence). CDR3 amino acids: CASSIDTLTGIGKLFF. In DNA, the CDR3 is TGTGCCAGTAGTATCGATACCCTGACAGGTATCGGAAAACTGTTTTTT.

In its sample, this clone was seen once. The V gene is TRBV2, the J gene TRBJ2-7; 10 bases match TRBD2. This CDR3 comprises 14 residues. Germline V gene sequence: CDR1 SNHLY, CDR2 FYNNEI. With V trimmed by 4 bases and J by 5 bases, 5 bases remained unmatched. The DNA of the CDR3 is TGTGCCAGCAGTGCGTTAGCGGGAGGCCACGAGCAGTACTTC. Encoded protein: CASSALAGGHEQYF.

The chain carries TRBV7-2 and TRBJ2-7; D call uncertain. The V end lost 2 bases, the J end lost 0 bases, and 8 bases lay between the germline ends. The CDR3 is 14 residues long. The V gene's germline CDR1 is SGHTA and CDR2 FQGNSA. The CDR3 sequence is CASSLTSFSYEQYF. As DNA, the CDR3 is TGTGCCAGCAGCTTAACGAGTTTCTCCTACGAGCAGTACTTC.

The V gene is TRBV19, the J gene TRBJ1-2; tentatively, D is TRBD1 (5 bases). The CDR3 loop spans 15 amino acids. V lost 3 bases and J lost 6, with 17 bases in between. Germline CDR1 is LNHDA and CDR2 is SQIVND (reference sequence). The CDR3 nucleotides are TGTGCCAGTAGTATCGGGGGATTTTTTCGGCATGGCTACACCTTC. Amino acid sequence: CASSIGGFFRHGYTF.

J is TRBJ2-7 and V is TRBV28; 8 bases agree with TRBD1. The junction had 8 bases not matched to a gene; V was cut back by 4 bases and J by 6 bases. CDR1 and CDR2 from the germline V gene are MDHEN and SYDVKM. This CDR3 has 14 amino acids. CDR3 nucleotides: TGTGCCAGCAGTTCGGACAGGGAGGTAGGCGAGCAGTACTTC. Protein sequence: CASSSDREVGEQYF.